The text below deals with one TCR beta chain. The antigen is not known. Libraries were prepared by immunoSEQ multiplex PCR; TCRdb keeps only in-frame clonotypes and omits some of them. Seen here are approximately 17,000 clones, around 80% observed once, and the top ten hold 14%. The data belong to a study of T cell responses to AZD1222 COVID-19 vaccine. Study results and limitations: Spike-specific TCR breadth and depth both grew after two AZD1222 doses. Seropositive status at baseline applied to only six AZD1222 recipients. Donors were mostly white British, more females; clonal diversity possibly underestimated.

From germline, CDR1 is SGHVS and CDR2 FQNEAQ. The V and J ends lost 1 base and 8 bases respectively, with 12 bases between them. This CDR3 comprises 14 residues. The receptor was derived from an adult who received the AZD1222 COVID-19 vaccine. The input for sequencing was peripheral blood, taken 28 days after the second AZD1222 dose. The chain carries TRBV7-8 and TRBJ2-1; maybe TRBD2 (6 bases). CDR3 amino acids: CASSLEVAADEQFF. Here the CDR3 DNA reads TGTGCCAGCAGCTTAGAGGTAGCGGCCGATGAGCAGTTCTTC.